Reported below is one TCR beta chain. TCRdb keeps only in-frame clones here, not all; method: immunoSEQ multiplex PCR. This repertoire shows about 18,000 clones, 65% to 85% found once; its top ten account for around 5.2%. The record originates from a study of tumor-infiltrating lymphocytes in localized non-small cell lung cancer. V dropped 3 bases and J dropped 6 bases, with 9 bases sitting between them. From germline, CDR1 is SNHLY and CDR2 FYNNEI. This CDR3 spans 13 amino acids. J is TRBJ1-5 and V is TRBV2; D unclear. The TCR comes from a human donor with non-small cell lung cancer. The sample comprised lung tumor tissue. The CDR3 nucleotides are TGTGCCAGCAGTGAGGAGGCTTCTCAGCCCCAGCATTTT. Translated: CASSEEASQPQHF.